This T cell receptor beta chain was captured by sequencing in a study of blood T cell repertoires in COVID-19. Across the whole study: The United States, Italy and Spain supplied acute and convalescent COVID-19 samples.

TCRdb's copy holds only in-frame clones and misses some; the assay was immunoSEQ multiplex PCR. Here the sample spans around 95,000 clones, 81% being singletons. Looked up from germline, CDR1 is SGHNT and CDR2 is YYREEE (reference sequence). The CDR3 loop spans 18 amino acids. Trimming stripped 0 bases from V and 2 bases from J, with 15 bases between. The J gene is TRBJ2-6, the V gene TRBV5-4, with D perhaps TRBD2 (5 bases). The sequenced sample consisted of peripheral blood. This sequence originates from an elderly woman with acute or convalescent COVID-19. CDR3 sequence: CASSLVVVGSPGANVLTF. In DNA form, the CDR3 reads TGTGCCAGCAGCTTGGTTGTAGTAGGGAGTCCTGGGGCCAACGTCCTGACTTTC.